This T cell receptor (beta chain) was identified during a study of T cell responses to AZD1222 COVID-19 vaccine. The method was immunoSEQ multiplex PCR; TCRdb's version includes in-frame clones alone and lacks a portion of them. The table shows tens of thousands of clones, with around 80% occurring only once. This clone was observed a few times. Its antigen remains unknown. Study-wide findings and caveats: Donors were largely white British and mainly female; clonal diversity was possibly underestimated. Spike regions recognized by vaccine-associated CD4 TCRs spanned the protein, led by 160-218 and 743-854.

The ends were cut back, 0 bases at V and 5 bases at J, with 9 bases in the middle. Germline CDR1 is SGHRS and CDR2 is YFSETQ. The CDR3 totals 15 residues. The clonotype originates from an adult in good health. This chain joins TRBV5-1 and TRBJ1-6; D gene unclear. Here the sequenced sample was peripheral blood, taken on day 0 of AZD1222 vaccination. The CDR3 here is CASSLALQNNSPLHF. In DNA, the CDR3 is TGCGCCAGCAGCTTGGCCCTCCAGAATAATTCACCCCTCCACTTT.